This T cell receptor (beta chain) stems from a study of T cells in Graves' hyperthyroidism and ophthalmopathy. Amplified TCR beta CDR3 regions derived from RNA transcripts. During a first-round RT-PCR of the TCR CDR3, the HTBI primer set was used. TCRdb redid the calling of the multiplex PCR reads with MiXCR, one entry per CDR3 protein. The sample comprises roughly 510,000 distinct CDR3 sequences, 40% to 50% of which are singletons, and 44% rests with the top ten. After removal of 1 base from V and 2 bases from J, the junction contained 9 bases not matched to a gene. The germline CDR1 and CDR2 sequences are DFQATT and SNEGSKA (reference sequence). The CDR3 sequence is 16 residues long. In this sample, this clonotype turned up a few times.

The chain has TRBV20-1 and TRBJ2-5, with 8 positions matching TRBD1. The source is an adult woman with Graves' disease, either hyperthyroidism or ophthalmopathy (not recorded which). The sequenced sample was peripheral blood or thyroid tissue (not recorded which). The CDR3 here is CSARAPDRENQETQYF. The CDR3 DNA sequence: TGCAGTGCTAGAGCGCCGGACAGGGAGAATCAAGAGACCCAGTACTTC.